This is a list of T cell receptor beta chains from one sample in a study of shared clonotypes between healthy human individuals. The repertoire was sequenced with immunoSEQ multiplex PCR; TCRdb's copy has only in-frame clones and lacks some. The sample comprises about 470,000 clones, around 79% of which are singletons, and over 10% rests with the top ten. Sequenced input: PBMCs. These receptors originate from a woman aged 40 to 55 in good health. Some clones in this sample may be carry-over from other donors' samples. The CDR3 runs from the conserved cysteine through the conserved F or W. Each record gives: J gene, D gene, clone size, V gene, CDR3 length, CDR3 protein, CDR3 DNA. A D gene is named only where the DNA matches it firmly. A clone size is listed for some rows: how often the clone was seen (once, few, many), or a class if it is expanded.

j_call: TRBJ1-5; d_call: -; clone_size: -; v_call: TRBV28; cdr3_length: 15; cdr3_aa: CASRPPTVSNQPQHF; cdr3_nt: TGTGCCAGCAGACCCCCGACAGTTAGCAATCAGCCCCAGCATTTT
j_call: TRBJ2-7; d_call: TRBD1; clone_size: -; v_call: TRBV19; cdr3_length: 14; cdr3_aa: CASSNTGGTYEQYF; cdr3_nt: TGTGCCAGTAGTAATACAGGGGGCACCTACGAGCAGTACTTC
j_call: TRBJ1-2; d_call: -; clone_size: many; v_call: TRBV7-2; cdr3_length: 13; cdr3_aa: CASTEDPLGGYTF; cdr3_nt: TGTGCCAGCACCGAAGACCCTCTGGGGGGCTACACCTTC
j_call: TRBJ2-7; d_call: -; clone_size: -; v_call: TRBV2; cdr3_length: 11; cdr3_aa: CASGKEFEQYF; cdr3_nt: TGTGCCAGCGGGAAGGAGTTCGAGCAGTACTTC
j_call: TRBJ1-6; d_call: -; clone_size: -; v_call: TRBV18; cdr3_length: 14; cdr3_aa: CASSLSGGNSPLHF; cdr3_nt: TGTGCCAGCTCCCTCAGCGGAGGTAATTCACCCCTCCACTTT
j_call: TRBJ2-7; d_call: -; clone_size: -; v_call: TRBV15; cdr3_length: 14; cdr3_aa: CATSRDSTAYEQYF; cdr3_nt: TGTGCCACCAGCAGAGATTCGACAGCATACGAGCAGTACTTC
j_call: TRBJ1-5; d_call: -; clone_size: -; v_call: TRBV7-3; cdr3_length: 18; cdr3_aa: CASSSSPGGRSSNQPQHF; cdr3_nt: TGTGCCAGCAGCTCCTCTCCGGGGGGACGTAGTAGCAATCAGCCCCAGCATTTT
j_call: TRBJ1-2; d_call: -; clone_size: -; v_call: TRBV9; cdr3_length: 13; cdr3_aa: CASSVDIFYGYTF; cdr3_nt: TGTGCCAGCAGCGTAGACATCTTCTATGGCTACACCTTC
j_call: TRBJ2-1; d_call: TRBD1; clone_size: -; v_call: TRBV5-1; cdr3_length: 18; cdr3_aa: CASSLGVSGTGAYNEQFF; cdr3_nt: TGCGCCAGCAGCTTGGGGGTTTCCGGGACAGGGGCCTACAATGAGCAGTTCTTC
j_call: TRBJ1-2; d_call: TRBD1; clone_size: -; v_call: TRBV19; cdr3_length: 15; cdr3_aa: CASTRDRAKGYGYTF; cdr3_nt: TGTGCCAGTACCCGAGACAGGGCGAAGGGGTATGGCTACACCTTC
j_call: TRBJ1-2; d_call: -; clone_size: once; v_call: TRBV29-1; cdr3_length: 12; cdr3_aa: CSVEIYNYGYTF; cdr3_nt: TGCAGCGTTGAAATCTATAACTATGGCTACACCTTC
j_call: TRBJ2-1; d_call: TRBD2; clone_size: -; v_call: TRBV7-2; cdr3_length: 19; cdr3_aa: CASSLGVVLSGASYNEQFF; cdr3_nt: TGTGCCAGCAGCTTAGGTGTCGTGTTGAGCGGGGCGTCCTACAATGAGCAGTTCTTC
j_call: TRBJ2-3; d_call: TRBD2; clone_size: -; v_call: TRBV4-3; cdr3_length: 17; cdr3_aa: CASSQGLSGGSTDTQYF; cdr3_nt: TGCGCCAGCAGCCAAGGGTTGTCGGGAGGGAGCACAGATACGCAGTATTTT
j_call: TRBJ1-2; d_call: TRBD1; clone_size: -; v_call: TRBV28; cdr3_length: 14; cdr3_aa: CASSPPGGGYGYTF; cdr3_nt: TGTGCCAGCAGTCCTCCAGGGGGTGGTTATGGCTACACCTTC
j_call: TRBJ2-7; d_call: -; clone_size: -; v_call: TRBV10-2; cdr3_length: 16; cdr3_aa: CASSEPKGGGSYEQYF; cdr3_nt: TGCGCCAGCAGTGAGCCCAAGGGAGGAGGGAGCTACGAGCAGTACTTC
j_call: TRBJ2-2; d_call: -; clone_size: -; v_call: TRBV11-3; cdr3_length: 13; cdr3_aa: CASSLGLTGELFF; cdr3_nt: TGTGCCAGCAGCTTAGGGCTCACCGGGGAGCTGTTTTTT
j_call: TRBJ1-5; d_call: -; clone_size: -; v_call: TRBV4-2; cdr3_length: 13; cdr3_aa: CASSQDIDQPQHF; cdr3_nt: TGTGCCAGCAGCCAAGATATTGACCAGCCCCAGCATTTT
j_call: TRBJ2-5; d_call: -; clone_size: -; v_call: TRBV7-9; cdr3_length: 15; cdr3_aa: CASTLAGTTQETQYF; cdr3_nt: TGTGCCAGCACCCTAGCCGGGACCACACAAGAGACCCAGTACTTC
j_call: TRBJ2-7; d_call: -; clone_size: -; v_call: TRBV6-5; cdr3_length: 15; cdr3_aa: CASNPGQSFSYEQYF; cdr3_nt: TGTGCCAGCAATCCGGGACAAAGTTTTTCCTACGAGCAGTACTTC
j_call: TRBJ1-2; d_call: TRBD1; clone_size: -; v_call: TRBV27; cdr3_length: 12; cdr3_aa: CASRTGTRGYTF; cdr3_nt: TGTGCCAGCAGGACAGGGACGAGGGGCTACACCTTC
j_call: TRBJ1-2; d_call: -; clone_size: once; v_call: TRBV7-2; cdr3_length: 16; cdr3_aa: CASSPRQGGRDYGYTF; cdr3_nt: TGTGCCAGCAGCCCACGACAAGGGGGGCGCGACTATGGCTACACCTTC
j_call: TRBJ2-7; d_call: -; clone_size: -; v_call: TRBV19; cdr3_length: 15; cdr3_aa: CASTQTLTGRGEQYF; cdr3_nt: TGTGCCAGTACCCAAACCCTCACAGGGAGGGGCGAGCAGTACTTC
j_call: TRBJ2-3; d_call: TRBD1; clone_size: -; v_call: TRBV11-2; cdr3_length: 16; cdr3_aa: CASSLGTGILTDTQYF; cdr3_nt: TGTGCCAGCAGCTTGGGGACAGGGATACTAACAGATACGCAGTATTTT
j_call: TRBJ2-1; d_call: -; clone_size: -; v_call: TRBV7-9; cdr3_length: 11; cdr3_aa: CASSLAVEQFF; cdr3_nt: TGTGCCAGCAGCTTGGCGGTTGAGCAGTTCTTC
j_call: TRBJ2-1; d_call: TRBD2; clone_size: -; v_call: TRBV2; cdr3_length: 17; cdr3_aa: CASSGLESGSSYNEQFF; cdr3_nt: TGTGCCAGCAGTGGTTTGGAGAGCGGGAGCTCCTACAATGAGCAGTTCTTC
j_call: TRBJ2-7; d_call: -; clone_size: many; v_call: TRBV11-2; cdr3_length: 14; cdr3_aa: CASSLNFREHEQYF; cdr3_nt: TGTGCCAGCAGCTTAAACTTCAGAGAGCACGAGCAGTACTTC
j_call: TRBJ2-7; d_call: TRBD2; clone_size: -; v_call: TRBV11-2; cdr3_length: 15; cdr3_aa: CASSSGLAPTYEQYF; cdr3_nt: TGTGCCAGCAGCTCCGGACTAGCGCCTACCTACGAGCAGTACTTC
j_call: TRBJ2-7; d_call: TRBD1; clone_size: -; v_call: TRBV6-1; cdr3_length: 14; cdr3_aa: CASRDRGSSYEQYF; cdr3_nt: TGTGCCAGCAGGGACAGGGGCAGCTCCTACGAGCAGTACTTC
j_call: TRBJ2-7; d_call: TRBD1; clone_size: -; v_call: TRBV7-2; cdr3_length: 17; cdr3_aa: CASSLVGGGTGGYEQYF; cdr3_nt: TGTGCCAGCAGCTTAGTCGGTGGCGGGACAGGGGGCTACGAGCAGTACTTC
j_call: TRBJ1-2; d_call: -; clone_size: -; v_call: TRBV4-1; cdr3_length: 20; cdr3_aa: CASSQSRSGQGPTWNYGYTF; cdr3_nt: TGCGCCAGCAGCCAAAGTCGCTCAGGTCAGGGCCCGACTTGGAACTATGGCTACACCTTC
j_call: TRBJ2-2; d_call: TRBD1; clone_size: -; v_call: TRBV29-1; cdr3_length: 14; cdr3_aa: CSHRDSGSTGELFF; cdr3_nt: TGCAGCCACCGGGACAGTGGGTCCACCGGGGAGCTGTTTTTT
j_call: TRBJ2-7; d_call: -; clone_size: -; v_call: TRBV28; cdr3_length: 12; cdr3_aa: CASSLISYEQYF; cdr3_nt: TGTGCCAGCAGTCTGATAAGTTACGAGCAGTACTTC
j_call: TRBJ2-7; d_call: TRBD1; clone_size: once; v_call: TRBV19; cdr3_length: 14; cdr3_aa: CASRLDRASSEQYF; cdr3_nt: TGTGCCAGTAGGCTGGACAGGGCCTCATCCGAGCAGTACTTC
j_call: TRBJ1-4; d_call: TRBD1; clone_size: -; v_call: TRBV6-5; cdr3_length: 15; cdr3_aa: CASSPLGQGNEKLFF; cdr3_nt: TGTGCCAGCAGCCCCCTTGGACAGGGGAACGAAAAACTGTTTTTT
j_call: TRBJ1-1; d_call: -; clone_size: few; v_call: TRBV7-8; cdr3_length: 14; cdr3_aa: CASSLGQAHTEAFF; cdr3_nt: TGTGCCAGCAGCTTAGGGCAGGCGCACACTGAAGCTTTCTTT
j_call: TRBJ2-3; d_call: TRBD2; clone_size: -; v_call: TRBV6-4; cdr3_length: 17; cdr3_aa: CASSDTGTSGVTDTQYF; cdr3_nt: TGTGCCAGCAGTGATACCGGGACTAGCGGGGTAACAGATACGCAGTATTTT
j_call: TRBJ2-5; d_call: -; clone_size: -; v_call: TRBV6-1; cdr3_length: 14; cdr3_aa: CASSAAGRRETQYF; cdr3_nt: TGTGCCAGCAGTGCAGCGGGTCGACGAGAGACCCAGTACTTC
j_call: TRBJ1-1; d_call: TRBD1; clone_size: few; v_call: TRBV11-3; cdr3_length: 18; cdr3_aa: CASSHPPRDRGKNTEAFF; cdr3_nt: TGTGCCAGCAGCCACCCCCCCCGGGACAGGGGAAAGAACACTGAAGCTTTCTTT
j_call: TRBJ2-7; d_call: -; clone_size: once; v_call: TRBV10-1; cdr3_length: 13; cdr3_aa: CASSESGTYEQYF; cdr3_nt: TGCGCCAGCAGTGAATCCGGGACCTACGAGCAGTACTTC
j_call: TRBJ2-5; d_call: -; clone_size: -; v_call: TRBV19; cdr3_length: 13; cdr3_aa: CASSIVDQETQYF; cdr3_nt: TGTGCCAGTAGTATAGTGGACCAAGAGACCCAGTACTTC
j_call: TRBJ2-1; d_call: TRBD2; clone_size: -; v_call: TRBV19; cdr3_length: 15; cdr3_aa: CASSTSGLAYNEQFF; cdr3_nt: TGTGCCAGTAGTACCTCCGGACTAGCGTACAATGAGCAGTTCTTC
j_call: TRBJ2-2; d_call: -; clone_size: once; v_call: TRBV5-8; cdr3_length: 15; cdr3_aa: CASSGDRASRGELFF; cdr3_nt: TGTGCCAGCAGCGGGGACCGGGCCTCCCGGGGGGAGCTGTTTTTT
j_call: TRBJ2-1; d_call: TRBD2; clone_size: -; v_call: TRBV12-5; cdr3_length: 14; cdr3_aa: CASAAREGFYEQFF; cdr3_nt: TGTGCTAGTGCGGCGCGGGAGGGCTTCTATGAGCAGTTCTTC
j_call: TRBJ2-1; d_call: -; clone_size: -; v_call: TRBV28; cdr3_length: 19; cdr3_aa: CASSLFPRGGGGHYNEQFF; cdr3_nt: TGTGCCAGCAGTTTATTTCCCCGGGGAGGGGGGGGTCACTACAATGAGCAGTTCTTC
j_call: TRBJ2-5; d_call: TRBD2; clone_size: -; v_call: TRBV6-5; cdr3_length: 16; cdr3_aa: CASSSPTSGSFETQYF; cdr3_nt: TGTGCCAGCAGTTCTCCGACTAGCGGGAGTTTTGAGACCCAGTACTTC
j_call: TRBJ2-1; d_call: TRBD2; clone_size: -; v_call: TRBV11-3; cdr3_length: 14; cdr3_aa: CASSPRTSGDEQFF; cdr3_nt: TGTGCCAGCAGCCCCCGGACTAGCGGAGATGAGCAGTTCTTC